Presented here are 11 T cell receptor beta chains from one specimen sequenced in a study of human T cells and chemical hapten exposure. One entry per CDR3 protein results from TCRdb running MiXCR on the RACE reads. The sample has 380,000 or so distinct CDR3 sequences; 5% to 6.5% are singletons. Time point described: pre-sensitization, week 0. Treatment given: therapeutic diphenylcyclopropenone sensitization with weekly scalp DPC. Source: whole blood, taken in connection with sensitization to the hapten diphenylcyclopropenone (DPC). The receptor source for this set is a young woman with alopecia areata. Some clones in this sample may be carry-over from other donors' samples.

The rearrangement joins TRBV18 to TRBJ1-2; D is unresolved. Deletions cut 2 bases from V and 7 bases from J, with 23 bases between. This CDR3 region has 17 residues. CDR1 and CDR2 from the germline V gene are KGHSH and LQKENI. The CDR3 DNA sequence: TGTGCCAGCTCACCATTGTTGGCAGGACCCACGATAGTTGGCTACACCTTC. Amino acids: CASSPLLAGPTIVGYTF.

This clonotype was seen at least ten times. CDR3 sequence (DNA): TGTGCCAGCAGTTACTCGAATTGGCGAAACTCCTATAATTCACCCCTCCACTTT. This codes for CASSYSNWRNSYNSPLHF. The chain joins TRBV6-2 or TRBV6-3 to TRBJ1-6, with D unclear. V was clipped by 0 bases and J by 0 bases, with 12 bases between them. The germline CDR1 and CDR2 sequences are MNHEY and SVGEGT. The CDR3 consists of 18 residues.

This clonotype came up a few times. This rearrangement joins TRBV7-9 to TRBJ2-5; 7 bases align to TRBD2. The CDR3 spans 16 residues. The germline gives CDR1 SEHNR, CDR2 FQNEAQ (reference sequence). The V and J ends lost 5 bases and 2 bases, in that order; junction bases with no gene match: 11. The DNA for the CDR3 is TGTGCCAGCAGCAACGCCCGTGCTAGCGGTCAAGAGACCCAGTACTTC. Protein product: CASSNARASGQETQYF.

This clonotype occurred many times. This CDR3 reads CASSSGQVVAFF. The CDR3 DNA follows: TGTGCCAGCAGCTCGGGACAGGTTGTGGCTTTCTTT. This rearrangement joins TRBV7-2 to TRBJ1-1, with 8 bases matching TRBD1. The junction had 6 bases not matched to a gene; V was cut back by 4 bases and J by 11 bases. The CDR3 has 12 amino acids. Germline V gene sequence: CDR1 SGHTA, CDR2 FQGNSA. The variable domain in full, completed from reference TRBV7-2 and TRBJ1-1, reads GAGVSQSPSNKVTEKGKDVELRCDPISGHTALYWYRQSLGQGLEFLIYFQGNSAPDKSGLPSDRFSAERTGGSVSTLTIQRTQQEDSAVYLCASSSGQVVAFFGQGTRLTVV.

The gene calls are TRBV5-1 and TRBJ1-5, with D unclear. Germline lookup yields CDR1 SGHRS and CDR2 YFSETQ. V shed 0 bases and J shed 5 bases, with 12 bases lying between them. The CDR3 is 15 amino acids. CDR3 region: CASSLAPDLYQPQHF. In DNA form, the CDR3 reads TGCGCCAGCAGCTTGGCCCCCGACCTTTATCAGCCCCAGCATTTT.

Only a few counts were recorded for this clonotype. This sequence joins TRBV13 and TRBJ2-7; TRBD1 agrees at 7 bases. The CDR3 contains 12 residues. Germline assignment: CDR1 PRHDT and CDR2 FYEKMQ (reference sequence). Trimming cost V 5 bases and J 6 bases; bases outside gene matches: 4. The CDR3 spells CASSLTGSEQYF. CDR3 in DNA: TGTGCCAGCAGCCTGACAGGGTCCGAGCAGTACTTC.

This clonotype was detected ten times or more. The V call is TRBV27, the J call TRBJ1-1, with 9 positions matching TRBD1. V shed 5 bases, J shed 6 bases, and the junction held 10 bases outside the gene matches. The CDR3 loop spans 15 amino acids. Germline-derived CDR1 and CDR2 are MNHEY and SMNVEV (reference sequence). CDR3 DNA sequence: TGTGCCAGCAGTACCCACGGGACAGGGACATCTGAAGCTTTCTTT. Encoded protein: CASSTHGTGTSEAFF.

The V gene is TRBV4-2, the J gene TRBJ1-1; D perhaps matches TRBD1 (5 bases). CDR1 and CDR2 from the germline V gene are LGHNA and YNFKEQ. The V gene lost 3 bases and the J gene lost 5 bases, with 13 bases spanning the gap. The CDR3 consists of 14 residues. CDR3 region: CASSHARVGTEAFF. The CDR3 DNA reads TGTGCCAGCAGCCATGCCAGGGTAGGAACTGAAGCTTTCTTT.

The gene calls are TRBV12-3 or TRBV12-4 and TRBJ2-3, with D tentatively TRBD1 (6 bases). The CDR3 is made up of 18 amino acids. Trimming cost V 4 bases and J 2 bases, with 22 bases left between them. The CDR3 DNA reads TGTGCCAGCAGTTGGACCCCTCTACAGGGATCCGACACAGATACGCAGTATTTT. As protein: CASSWTPLQGSDTDTQYF.

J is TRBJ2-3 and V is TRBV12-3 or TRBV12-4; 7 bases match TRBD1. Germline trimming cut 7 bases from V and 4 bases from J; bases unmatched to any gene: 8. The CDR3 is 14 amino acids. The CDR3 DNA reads TGTGCCAGCAAACGGACAGGCGGAGCAGATACGCAGTATTTT. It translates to CASKRTGGADTQYF.

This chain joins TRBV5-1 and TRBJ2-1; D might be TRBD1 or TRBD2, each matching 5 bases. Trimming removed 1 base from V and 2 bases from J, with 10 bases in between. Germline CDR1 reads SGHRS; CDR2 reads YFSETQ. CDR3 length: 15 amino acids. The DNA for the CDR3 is TGCGCCAGCAGCTTGCCGGGACCGACCTACAATGAGCAGTTCTTC. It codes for CASSLPGPTYNEQFF.